A selection of T cell receptor beta chains follows, all from one sample in a study of beta chain features in type 1 diabetes. Sequencing used immunoSEQ multiplex PCR; TCRdb keeps in-frame clones, though not all of them. The sample shows 600,000 or so clones, around 12% of them seen only once. The sequenced material came from naive CD4+ T cells from blood. The receptors come from a man aged 25-45 years with type 1 diabetes. Each CDR3 is given without its conserved first and last residue.

v_gene: TRBV5-4
j_gene: TRBJ2-3
CDR3aa: ASSFGLVGRSTQY

v_gene: TRBV4-2
j_gene: TRBJ2-7
CDR3aa: ASSIGSTYEQY

v_gene: TRBV5-1
j_gene: TRBJ2-1
CDR3aa: ASSPGRRTEQF

v_gene: TRBV7-2
j_gene: TRBJ1-3
CDR3aa: ASTFKLGQGANTIY

v_gene: TRBV18
j_gene: TRBJ1-2
CDR3aa: ASSPLGTARQSYGYT

v_gene: TRBV9
j_gene: TRBJ2-4
CDR3aa: ASSLGTSVAAKNIQY

v_gene: TRBV30
j_gene: TRBJ1-4
CDR3aa: AWSVSGTGGEKLF

v_gene: TRBV27
j_gene: TRBJ1-2
CDR3aa: ASSLSGNSNYGYT

v_gene: TRBV10-3
j_gene: TRBJ2-7
CDR3aa: AISDNYEQY

v_gene: TRBV7-9
j_gene: TRBJ2-1
CDR3aa: ASSLADDEQF

v_gene: TRBV6-1
j_gene: TRBJ2-7
CDR3aa: ASSEFRGQGTGYEQY

v_gene: TRBV5-1
j_gene: TRBJ2-3
CDR3aa: ASSERLAGGHGPPDTQY

v_gene: TRBV4-2
j_gene: TRBJ2-3
CDR3aa: ASSQNVVAGAYTDTQY

v_gene: TRBV6-5
j_gene: TRBJ1-5
CDR3aa: ASSLQGKGQPQH

v_gene: TRBV5-1
j_gene: TRBJ2-1
CDR3aa: ASSLDYVGSNEQF

v_gene: TRBV7-2
j_gene: TRBJ2-1
CDR3aa: ASSPTSYNEQF

v_gene: TRBV30
j_gene: TRBJ2-3
CDR3aa: AWSLQTTDTQY

v_gene: TRBV5-4
j_gene: TRBJ2-3
CDR3aa: ASSPPGVGTDTQY

v_gene: TRBV27
j_gene: TRBJ2-7
CDR3aa: ASSSTRHEQY

v_gene: TRBV2
j_gene: TRBJ2-5
CDR3aa: ASSGGRRLAGETQY

v_gene: TRBV19
j_gene: TRBJ1-1
CDR3aa: ASSIWSSVTTEAF

v_gene: TRBV2
j_gene: TRBJ2-2
CDR3aa: ASSGGLANTGELF

v_gene: TRBV11-2
j_gene: TRBJ2-2
CDR3aa: ASTYTGELF

v_gene: TRBV7-2
j_gene: TRBJ1-5
CDR3aa: ASSLTGSNQPQH

v_gene: TRBV5-6
j_gene: TRBJ2-3
CDR3aa: ASSLRESTDTQY

v_gene: TRBV2
j_gene: TRBJ1-1
CDR3aa: ASSENGNTEAF

v_gene: TRBV7-2
j_gene: TRBJ1-5
CDR3aa: ASSLRPGNQPQH

v_gene: TRBV7-9
j_gene: TRBJ1-5
CDR3aa: ASGWDDQPQH

v_gene: TRBV5-1
j_gene: TRBJ1-1
CDR3aa: ASSLEHRSNTEAF

v_gene: TRBV9
j_gene: TRBJ1-3
CDR3aa: ASSPRGFSSGNTIY

v_gene: TRBV14
j_gene: TRBJ2-5
CDR3aa: ASSHPTRRRAETQY

v_gene: TRBV9
j_gene: TRBJ1-6
CDR3aa: ASSKLGNSPLH

v_gene: TRBV18
j_gene: TRBJ2-7
CDR3aa: ASSPMTASYEQY

v_gene: TRBV7-9
j_gene: TRBJ2-2
CDR3aa: ASSLGGATGELF

v_gene: TRBV2
j_gene: TRBJ2-7
CDR3aa: ASTYAPTTYEQY

v_gene: TRBV7-9
j_gene: TRBJ2-6
CDR3aa: ASSLGQGRGSGANVLT

v_gene: TRBV20-1
j_gene: TRBJ2-5
CDR3aa: SAPKETQY

v_gene: TRBV28
j_gene: TRBJ2-1
CDR3aa: ASSPAGTLYNEQF

v_gene: TRBV7-8
j_gene: TRBJ1-1
CDR3aa: ASSLASSRGLNTEAF

v_gene: TRBV7-2
j_gene: TRBJ1-5
CDR3aa: ASSRGQGDQPQH

v_gene: TRBV5-1
j_gene: TRBJ1-5
CDR3aa: ASSLGVSNQPQH

v_gene: TRBV18
j_gene: TRBJ2-6
CDR3aa: ASSPNSGANVLT

v_gene: TRBV27
j_gene: TRBJ1-1
CDR3aa: ASSTGGDWSTEAF

v_gene: TRBV30
j_gene: TRBJ2-1
CDR3aa: AWRRGGGEHEQF

v_gene: TRBV19
j_gene: TRBJ2-5
CDR3aa: ASSIGQGARETQY

v_gene: TRBV19
j_gene: TRBJ2-7
CDR3aa: ASSTTGYSSYEQY

v_gene: TRBV7-2
j_gene: TRBJ2-7
CDR3aa: ASSPGTFSYEQY

v_gene: TRBV4-3
j_gene: TRBJ1-4
CDR3aa: ASSQDRILGKLF

v_gene: TRBV7-8
j_gene: TRBJ2-7
CDR3aa: ASSLEGGRYYEQY

v_gene: TRBV5-1
j_gene: TRBJ1-6
CDR3aa: ASSLPGTGNSPLH

v_gene: TRBV27
j_gene: TRBJ2-7
CDR3aa: ASSLGFMPSGSYEQY

v_gene: TRBV7-3
j_gene: TRBJ2-7
CDR3aa: ASSLTGNRVYEQY

v_gene: TRBV7-2
j_gene: TRBJ1-1
CDR3aa: ASSLSSRNTEAF

v_gene: TRBV7-9
j_gene: TRBJ2-5
CDR3aa: ASSSSLGRTTQY

v_gene: TRBV30
j_gene: TRBJ2-4
CDR3aa: AWSGLGGNIQY

v_gene: TRBV28
j_gene: TRBJ2-7
CDR3aa: ASSLPGQGANEQY

v_gene: TRBV9
j_gene: TRBJ2-7
CDR3aa: ASSPGTSLHEQY

v_gene: TRBV6-5
j_gene: TRBJ1-2
CDR3aa: ASSWPGGYT

v_gene: TRBV5-5
j_gene: TRBJ2-1
CDR3aa: ASSLEDNEQF